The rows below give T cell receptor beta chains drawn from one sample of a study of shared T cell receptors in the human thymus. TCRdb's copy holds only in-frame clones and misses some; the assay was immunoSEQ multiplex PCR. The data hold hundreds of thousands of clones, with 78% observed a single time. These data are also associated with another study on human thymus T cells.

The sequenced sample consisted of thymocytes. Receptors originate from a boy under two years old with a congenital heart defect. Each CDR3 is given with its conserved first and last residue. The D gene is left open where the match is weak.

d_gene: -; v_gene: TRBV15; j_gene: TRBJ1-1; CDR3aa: CATSREFIPGVAEAFF; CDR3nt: TGTGCCACCAGCAGAGAGTTTATCCCAGGGGTGGCTGAAGCTTTCTTT
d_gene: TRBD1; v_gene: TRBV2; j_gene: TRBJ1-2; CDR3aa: CASRRTGDNGYTF; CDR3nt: TGTGCCAGCAGGAGGACAGGGGACAATGGCTACACCTTC
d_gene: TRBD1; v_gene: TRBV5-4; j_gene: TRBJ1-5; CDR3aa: CASRPTGTGGGNQPQHF; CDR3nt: TGTGCCAGCAGGCCTACGGGGACAGGGGGCGGCAATCAGCCCCAGCATTTT
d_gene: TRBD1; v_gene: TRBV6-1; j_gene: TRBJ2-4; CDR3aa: CASSEVPWTGKDIQYF; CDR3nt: TGTGCCAGCAGTGAAGTCCCTTGGACAGGGAAGGACATTCAGTACTTC
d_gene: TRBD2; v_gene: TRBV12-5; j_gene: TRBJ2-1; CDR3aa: CASGLVQPTSGNYNEQFF; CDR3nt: TGTGCTAGTGGTTTGGTCCAACCGACTAGCGGGAATTACAATGAGCAGTTCTTC
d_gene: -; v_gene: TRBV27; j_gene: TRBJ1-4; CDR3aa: CASSFPGSDNEKLFF; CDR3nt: TGTGCCAGCAGTTTCCCCGGGTCGGATAATGAAAAACTGTTTTTT
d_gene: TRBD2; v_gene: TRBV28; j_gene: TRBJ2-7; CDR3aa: CASSSRTSGRAIEQYF; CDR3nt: TGTGCCAGCAGTTCCCGGACTAGCGGGAGGGCCATTGAGCAGTACTTC
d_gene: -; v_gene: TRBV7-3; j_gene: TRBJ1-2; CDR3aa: CASLEWEILNYGYTF; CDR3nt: TGTGCCAGCCTTGAATGGGAGATACTTAACTATGGCTACACCTTC
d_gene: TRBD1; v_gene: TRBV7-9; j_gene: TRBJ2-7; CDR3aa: CASSPTPTGDASYEQYF; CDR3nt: TGTGCCAGCAGCCCTACCCCGACAGGGGACGCATCCTACGAGCAGTACTTC
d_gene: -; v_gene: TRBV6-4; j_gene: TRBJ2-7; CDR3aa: CASSVKSRRPYEQYF; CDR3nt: TGTGCCAGCAGTGTCAAATCTAGGCGACCCTACGAGCAGTACTTC